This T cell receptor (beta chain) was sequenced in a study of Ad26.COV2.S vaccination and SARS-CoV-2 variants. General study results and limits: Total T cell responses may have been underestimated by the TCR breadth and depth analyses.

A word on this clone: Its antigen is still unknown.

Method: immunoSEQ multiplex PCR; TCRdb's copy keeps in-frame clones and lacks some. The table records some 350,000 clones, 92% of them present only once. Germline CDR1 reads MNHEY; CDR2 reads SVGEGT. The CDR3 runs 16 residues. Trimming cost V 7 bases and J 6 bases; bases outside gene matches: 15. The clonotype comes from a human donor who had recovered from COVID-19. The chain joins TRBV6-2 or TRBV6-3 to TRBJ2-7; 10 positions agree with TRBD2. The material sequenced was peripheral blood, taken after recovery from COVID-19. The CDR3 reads CASTPQTSGPWGEQYF. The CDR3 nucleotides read TGTGCCAGCACCCCCCAGACTAGCGGGCCCTGGGGCGAGCAGTACTTC.